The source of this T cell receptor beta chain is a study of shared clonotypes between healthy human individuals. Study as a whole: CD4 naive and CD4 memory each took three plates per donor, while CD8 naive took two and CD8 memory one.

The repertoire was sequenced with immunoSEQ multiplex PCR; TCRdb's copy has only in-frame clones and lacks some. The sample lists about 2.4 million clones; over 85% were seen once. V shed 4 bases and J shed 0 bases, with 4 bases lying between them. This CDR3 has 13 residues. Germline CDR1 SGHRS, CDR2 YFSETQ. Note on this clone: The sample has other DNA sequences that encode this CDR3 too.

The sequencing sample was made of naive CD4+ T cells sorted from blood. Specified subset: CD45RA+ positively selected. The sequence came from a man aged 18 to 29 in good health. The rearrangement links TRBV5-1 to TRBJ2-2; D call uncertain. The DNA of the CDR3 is TGCGCCAGCAGCCCCCCGAACACCGGGGAGCTGTTTTTT. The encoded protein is CASSPPNTGELFF.